Following are 18 T cell receptor beta chains from one sample sequenced in a study of T cells in Graves' hyperthyroidism and ophthalmopathy. Regions amplified from RNA transcripts were the TCR beta CDR3 regions. Carried out on the TCR CDR3, a first-round RT-PCR used the HTBI primer set. TCRdb passed the multiplex PCR reads through MiXCR, listing each CDR3 protein once. Counted here are 650,000 to 850,000 distinct CDR3 sequences, 18% occurring once; the ten biggest clones make up 16%. The source material was blood. Source of these receptors: a woman in her forties or fifties with Graves' hyperthyroidism that later progressed to Graves' ophthalmopathy.

This clonotype was seen a handful of times. The V gene is TRBV3-1, the J gene TRBJ1-2; a weak D match, TRBD1 (6 bases). This CDR3 has 15 residues. V was shortened by 4 bases and J by 6 bases, with 18 bases between the two germline ends. Germline lookup yields CDR1 LGHDT and CDR2 YNNKEL (reference sequence). This CDR3 reads CASSPLRTVGHGYTF. CDR3 nucleotide sequence: TGTGCCAGCAGCCCCCTTAGGACAGTCGGCCATGGCTACACCTTC.

This clonotype has a handful of counts. V is TRBV5-1 and J is TRBJ1-2; D gene ambiguous. V was clipped by 2 bases and J by 7 bases, with 15 bases between them. The CDR3 spans 14 residues. From germline, CDR1 is SGHRS and CDR2 YFSETQ. CDR3 sequence: CASSFTSQSAGYTF. For the CDR3, the DNA is TGCGCCAGCAGCTTCACTAGCCAGTCTGCTGGCTACACCTTC.

This CDR3 is CSVGLSVSYEQYF. The CDR3 DNA sequence: TGCAGCGTTGGCCTAAGTGTCTCCTACGAGCAGTACTTC. This chain uses TRBV29-1 with TRBJ2-7, with D uncertain. V lost 4 bases to trimming and J lost 0 bases, with 10 bases between them. The CDR3 loop spans 13 amino acids. Germline V lookup: CDR1 SQVTM, CDR2 ANQGSEA.

This clonotype was seen only a few times. The chain uses TRBV20-1 and TRBJ2-2; D is ambiguous. Germline-derived CDR1 and CDR2 are DFQATT and SNEGSKA (reference sequence). The CDR3 loop spans 12 amino acids. Trimming removed 2 bases at V and 2 bases at J, with 3 bases between. The chain's CDR3 is CSARINTGELFF. The CDR3 bases are TGCAGTGCTAGAATTAACACCGGGGAGCTGTTTTTT.

This clonotype was seen more than once but under ten times. This chain uses TRBV4-1 with TRBJ1-6, with a weak D call TRBD1 (5 bases). CDR1 and CDR2 from the germline V gene are MGHRA and YSYEKL. Deletions cut 1 base from V and 2 bases from J, with 9 bases between. CDR3 length equals 16 residues. This CDR3 is CASSQGGGTYNSPLHF. As DNA, the CDR3 is TGCGCCAGCAGCCAAGGGGGGGGAACCTATAATTCACCCCTCCACTTT.

This clonotype was seen a few times. The chain recombines TRBV20-1 with TRBJ1-3; D is unclear. The CDR3 loop spans 15 amino acids. Germline V lookup: CDR1 DFQATT, CDR2 SNEGSKA (reference sequence). Between the trimmed V and J ends, which lost 5 bases and 0 bases, there was a span of 14 bases. Written as DNA, the CDR3 is TGCAGTGCTCCAACTGACCCACACTCTGGAAACACCATATATTTT. Protein sequence: CSAPTDPHSGNTIYF.

This clonotype has just a few counts. The chain employs TRBV5-5 and TRBJ2-5; perhaps TRBD2 as D (7 bases). V lost 4 bases and J lost 4, with 20 bases in between. Germline-derived CDR1 and CDR2 are SGHKS and YYEKEE (reference sequence). The CDR3 extends over 16 amino acids. CDR3 amino acids: CASSLGVGGRPETQYF. CDR3 nucleotide sequence: TGTGCCAGCAGCCTCGGGGTGGGGGGGCGGCCAGAGACCCAGTACTTC.

The chain joins TRBV5-1 to TRBJ2-5, with 7 bases identical to TRBD2. The CDR3 length is 14 residues. The V gene's germline CDR1 is SGHRS and CDR2 YFSETQ. With 5 bases clipped from V and 5 bases from J, the junction kept 9 bases outside the gene matches. The CDR3 sequence is CASSGNGEGETQYF. Here the CDR3 DNA reads TGCGCCAGCAGTGGAAACGGGGAGGGGGAGACCCAGTACTTC.

This clonotype was observed a few times. Being one base from a much bigger clone, this may be a read error. V and J are TRBV2 and TRBJ2-7; D is undetermined. Germline values: CDR1 SNHLY, CDR2 FYNNEI. CDR3 length: 13 amino acids. CDR3 loop: CANSEIREYEQYF. The CDR3 DNA reads as TGTGCCAACAGTGAAATCAGAGAATACGAGCAGTACTTC.

V is TRBV11-3 and J is TRBJ2-1; D may correspond to TRBD1 or TRBD2 (5 bases each). Between the trimmed V and J ends, which lost 1 base and 5 bases, there was a span of 9 bases. Germline V gene sequence: CDR1 SGHNT, CDR2 YENEEA. This CDR3 is built from 14 residues. As DNA, the CDR3 is TGTGCCAGCAGCTTAGGGGGGTCCCACAATGAGCAGTTCTTC. Protein: CASSLGGSHNEQFF.

This clonotype showed up many times. V gene TRBV20-1 combines with J gene TRBJ1-1; TRBD1 matches at 7 bases. Unmatched junction bases numbered 14, after V lost 0 bases and J lost 7 bases. The CDR3 covers 16 residues. Germline V gene sequence: CDR1 DFQATT, CDR2 SNEGSKA (reference sequence). CDR3 DNA: TGCAGTGCTAGAGATCTGGAAGGGGGCTACGGGGGTGAAGCTTTCTTT. It is translated as CSARDLEGGYGGEAFF.

This clonotype was observed at least ten times. This chain links TRBV5-1 with TRBJ2-1; TRBD2 matches 8 bases. CDR1 is SGHRS and CDR2 is YFSETQ in the germline V gene. V lost 1 base to trimming and J lost 7 bases; unmatched junction nucleotides: 7. This CDR3 comprises 15 residues. For the CDR3, the DNA is TGCGCCAGCAGCTTGATGGCTGGCGGGGGGAATGAGCAGTTCTTC. Translation gives CASSLMAGGGNEQFF.

This clonotype was seen a handful of times. CDR3 amino acids: CASSFGRVGWYGYTF. CDR3 nucleotide sequence: TGTGCCAGCAGTTTTGGACGGGTAGGGTGGTATGGCTACACCTTC. The rearrangement links TRBV12-3 or TRBV12-4 to TRBJ1-2; no reliable D call. The CDR3 runs to 15 residues. Trimming removed 3 bases at V and 5 bases at J, with 16 bases between.

This clonotype was counted many times. V gene TRBV20-1 combines with J gene TRBJ1-2; D is possibly TRBD1 (6 bases). The CDR3 has 13 amino acids. V dropped 1 base and J dropped 8 bases, with 14 bases sitting between them. Germline V gene data show CDR1 as DFQATT and CDR2 as SNEGSKA (reference sequence). The CDR3 DNA reads as TGCAGTGCTAGAGGAGGCAGGGGTTACGGCTACACCTTC. Its translation is CSARGGRGYGYTF.

This chain connects TRBV6-2 or TRBV6-3 to TRBJ2-4, with D tentatively TRBD2 (6 bases). V was pared by 3 bases and J by 0 bases, with 12 bases between. CDR1 is MNHEY and CDR2 is SVGEGT in the germline V gene. The CDR3 totals 16 residues. CDR3 bases: TGTGCCAGCAGTTATGTCGGGAGTCTAGCCAAAAACATTCAGTACTTC. It is translated as CASSYVGSLAKNIQYF.

This clonotype has a count of ten or more. This rearrangement joins TRBV20-1 to TRBJ1-2; a weak D match, TRBD1 (6 bases). Germline assignment: CDR1 DFQATT and CDR2 SNEGSKA (reference sequence). V was shortened by 5 bases and J by 5 bases, with 30 bases between the two germline ends. This CDR3 has 18 amino acids. CDR3 coding DNA: TGCAGTGCTCGGCCCCTTTCGCCCGGACAGCGAAACCTGTATGGCTACACCTTC. Its protein product is CSARPLSPGQRNLYGYTF.

The chain joins TRBV6-1 to TRBJ2-5, with a weak D call TRBD1 (6 bases). From germline, CDR1 is MNHNS and CDR2 SASEGT. CDR3 length: 13 residues. V was trimmed by 6 bases and J by 1 base, leaving 9 bases between them. The CDR3: CASRGTRQETQYF. The CDR3 nucleotides are TGTGCCAGCAGGGGGACACGCCAAGAGACCCAGTACTTC.

The V gene is TRBV4-1, the J gene TRBJ1-4; TRBD1 agrees at 8 bases. The germline V gene encodes CDR1 MGHRA and CDR2 YSYEKL. This CDR3 is built from 15 residues. With 6 bases clipped from V and 5 bases from J, the junction kept 8 bases outside the gene matches. The CDR3, as DNA: TGCGCCAGCAGGACCAGGACAGGGTCAAATGAAAAACTGTTTTTT. Translation: CASRTRTGSNEKLFF.